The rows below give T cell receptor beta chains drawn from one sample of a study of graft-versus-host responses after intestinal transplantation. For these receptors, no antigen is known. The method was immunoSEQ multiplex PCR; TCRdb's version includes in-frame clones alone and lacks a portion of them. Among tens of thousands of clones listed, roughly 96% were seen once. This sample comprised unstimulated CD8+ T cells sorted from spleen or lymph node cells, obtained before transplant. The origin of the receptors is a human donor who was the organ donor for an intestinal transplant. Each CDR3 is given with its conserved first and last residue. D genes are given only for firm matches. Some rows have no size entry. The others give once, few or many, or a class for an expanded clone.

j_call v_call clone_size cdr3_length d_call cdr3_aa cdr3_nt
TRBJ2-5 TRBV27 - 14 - CASSLYGTQETQYF TGTGCCAGCAGTTTATATGGAACCCAAGAGACCCAGTACTTC
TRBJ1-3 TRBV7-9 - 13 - CASSLSSGNTIYF TGTGCCAGCAGTCTGAGCTCTGGAAACACCATATATTTT
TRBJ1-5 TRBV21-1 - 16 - CASSKRQGHRGQPQHF TGTGCCAGCAGCAAAAGACAGGGCCATCGGGGGCAGCCCCAGCATTTT
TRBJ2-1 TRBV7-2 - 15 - CASSSGVASYNEQFF TGTGCCAGCAGCTCCGGGGTGGCGTCCTACAATGAGCAGTTCTTC
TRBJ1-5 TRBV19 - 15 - CASSKGGDSNQPQHF TGTGCCAGTAGTAAGGGCGGGGATAGCAATCAGCCCCAGCATTTT
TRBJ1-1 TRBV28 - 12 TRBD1 CASIGGGAVAFF TGTGCCAGCATTGGAGGGGGCGCGGTAGCTTTCTTT
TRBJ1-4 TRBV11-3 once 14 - CASSLGGEDEKLFF TGTGCCAGCTCGCTGGGAGGGGAGGATGAAAAACTGTTTTTT
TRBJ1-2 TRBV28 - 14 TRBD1 CASTLTTGGDGYTF TGTGCCAGCACCCTGACGACAGGGGGCGATGGCTACACCTTC
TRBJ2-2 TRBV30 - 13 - CAWSEDQPGELFF TGTGCCTGGAGTGAGGACCAGCCGGGGGAGCTGTTTTTT
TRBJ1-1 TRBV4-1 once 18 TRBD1 CASSQEPGTGVRDTEAFF TGCGCCAGCAGCCAGGAACCCGGGACAGGAGTTCGGGACACTGAAGCTTTCTTT
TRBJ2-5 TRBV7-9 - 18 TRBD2 CASSPRLAGGINEETQYF TGTGCCAGCAGCCCTAGACTAGCGGGGGGAATCAACGAAGAGACCCAGTACTTC
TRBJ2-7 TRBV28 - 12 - CASSLKAYEQYF TGTGCCAGCAGTTTAAAGGCCTACGAGCAGTACTTC
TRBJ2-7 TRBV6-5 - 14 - CASIGLPVPYEQYF TGTGCCAGCATTGGACTCCCCGTCCCCTACGAGCAGTACTTC
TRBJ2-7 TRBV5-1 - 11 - CASTWGDEQYF TGCGCCAGCACTTGGGGCGACGAGCAGTACTTC